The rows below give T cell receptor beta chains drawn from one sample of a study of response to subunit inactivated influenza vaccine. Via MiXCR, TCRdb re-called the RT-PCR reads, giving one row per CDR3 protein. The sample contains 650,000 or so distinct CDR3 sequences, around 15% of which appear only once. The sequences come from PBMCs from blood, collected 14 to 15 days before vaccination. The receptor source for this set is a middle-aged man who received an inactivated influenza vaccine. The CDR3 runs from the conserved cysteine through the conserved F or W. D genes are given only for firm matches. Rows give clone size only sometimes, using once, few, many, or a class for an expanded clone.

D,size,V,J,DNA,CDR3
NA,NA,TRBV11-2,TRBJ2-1,TGTGCCAGCAGCGCCCGGGATTTCTCCAATGAGCAGTTCTTC,CASSARDFSNEQFF
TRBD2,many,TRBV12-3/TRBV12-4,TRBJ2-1,TGTGCCAGCAGTCCGGGACTAGCGGGAGGTCTGTCCTACAATGAGCAGTTCTTC,CASSPGLAGGLSYNEQFF
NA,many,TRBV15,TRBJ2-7,TGTGCCACCAGCCCACAACCGGGTAACGAGCAGTACTTC,CATSPQPGNEQYF
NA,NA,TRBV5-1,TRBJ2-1,TGCGCCAGCAGTTCCGGGACTCACAATGAGCAGTTCTTC,CASSSGTHNEQFF
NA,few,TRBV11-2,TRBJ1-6,TGTGCCAGCAGCTACCCGGGTTCACCCCTCCACTTT,CASSYPGSPLHF
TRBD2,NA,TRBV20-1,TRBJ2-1,TGCAGTGCTAGGGGGACTAGCGGGTGGGGCGATGAGCAGTTCTTC,CSARGTSGWGDEQFF
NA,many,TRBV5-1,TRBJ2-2,TGCGCCAGCAGCCAAGGTGGGGACACCGGGGAGCTGTTTTTT,CASSQGGDTGELFF
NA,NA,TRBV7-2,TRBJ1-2,TGTGCCAGCAGCCGTCGAGGGGTAGGGGATGGCTACACCTTC,CASSRRGVGDGYTF
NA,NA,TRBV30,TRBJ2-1,TGTGCCTGGGGGTTCAATGAGCAGTTCTTC,CAWGFNEQFF
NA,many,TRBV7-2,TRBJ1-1,TGTGCCAGCAGCTTGGGACTTACCGATCCCACTGAAGCTTTCTTT,CASSLGLTDPTEAFF
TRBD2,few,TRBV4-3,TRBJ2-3,TGCGCCAGCAGCCAAGATATCGGGACTAGCGGGTACACAGATACGCAGTATTTT,CASSQDIGTSGYTDTQYF
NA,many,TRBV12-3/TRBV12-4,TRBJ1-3,TGTGCCAGCAATTACCAGGGGATCTCTGGAAACACCATATATTTT,CASNYQGISGNTIYF
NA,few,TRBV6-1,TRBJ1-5,TGTGCCAGCAGTGAACGTCTAGTTCAGCCCCAGCATTTT,CASSERLVQPQHF
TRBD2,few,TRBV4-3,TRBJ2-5,TGCGCCAGCAGCGCACATCTGTCTAGCGGGGGGTTGGAGACCCAGTACTTC,CASSAHLSSGGLETQYF
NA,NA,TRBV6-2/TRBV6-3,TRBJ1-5,TGTGCCAGCAGTTACACGGCGTGGAGTGTGGATAGCAATCAGCCCCAGCATTTT,CASSYTAWSVDSNQPQHF
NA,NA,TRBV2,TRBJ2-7,TGTGCCAGCGGGGACTGGGGCTACGAGCAGTACTTC,CASGDWGYEQYF
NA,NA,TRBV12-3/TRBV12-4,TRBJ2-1,TGTGCCAGCAGTATGCACGGGGGCCGGGATGAGCAGTTCTTC,CASSMHGGRDEQFF
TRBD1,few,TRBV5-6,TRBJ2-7,TGTGCCAGCAGCCACGGGACAGGGGGGGCACGGGAGCAGTACTTC,CASSHGTGGAREQYF
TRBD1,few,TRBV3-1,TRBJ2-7,TGTGCCAGCAGCCGTCGACAGGGGGCGGGGGAGCAGTACTTC,CASSRRQGAGEQYF
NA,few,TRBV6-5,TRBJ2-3,TGTGCCAGCAGTTACGGCCCGGCCGGAGATACGCAGTATTTT,CASSYGPAGDTQYF
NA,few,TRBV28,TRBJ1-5,TGTGCCAGCAGTTTACGGATTAGCAATCAGCCCCAGCATTTT,CASSLRISNQPQHF
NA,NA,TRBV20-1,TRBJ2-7,TGCAGTGCTAGATCGGGGACAACATCCTACGAGCAGTACTTC,CSARSGTTSYEQYF
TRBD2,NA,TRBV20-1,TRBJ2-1,TGCAGTGCTAGAGGGACTAGCGGGAGTATCGAGCAGTTCTTC,CSARGTSGSIEQFF
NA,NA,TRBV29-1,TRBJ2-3,TGCAGCGTTGGACAGCTCACAGATACGCAGTATTTT,CSVGQLTDTQYF
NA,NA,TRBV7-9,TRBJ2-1,TGTGCCAGCAGCTTCGAGGGAGGCTCCTACAATGAGCAGTTCTTC,CASSFEGGSYNEQFF
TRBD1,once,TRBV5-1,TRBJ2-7,TGCGCCAGCAGCATTGGGACAGGCACCCCTAACAACGAGCAGTACTTC,CASSIGTGTPNNEQYF
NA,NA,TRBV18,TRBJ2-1,TGTGCCAGCTCACCACTAACCGAATCCTACAATGAGCAGTTCTTC,CASSPLTESYNEQFF
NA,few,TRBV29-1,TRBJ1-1,TGCAGCGTCGTGAGGAACGCAGGGAACACTGAAGCTTTCTTT,CSVVRNAGNTEAFF
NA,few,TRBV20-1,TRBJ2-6,TGCAGTGCTGACCGGGGGTTCGGGGCCAACGTCCTGACTTTC,CSADRGFGANVLTF
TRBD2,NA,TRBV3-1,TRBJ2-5,TGTGCCAGCAGCCAATGGCCCGGGACTAGCGGGGGGGCCGTGACCCAGTACTTC,CASSQWPGTSGGAVTQYF
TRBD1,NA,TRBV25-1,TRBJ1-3,TGTGCCAGCAGTCGGACAGGGCCCGGTGGCACCATATATTTT,CASSRTGPGGTIYF
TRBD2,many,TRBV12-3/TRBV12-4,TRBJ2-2,TGTGCCAGCAGCATTTTTAGCGGGTCGAACACCGGGGAGCTGTTTTTT,CASSIFSGSNTGELFF
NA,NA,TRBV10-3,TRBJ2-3,TGTGCCATCAGTGACTCAGATACGCAGTATTTT,CAISDSDTQYF
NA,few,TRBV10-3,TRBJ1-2,TGTGCCATCAAGACAGGTGGCTACACCTTC,CAIKTGGYTF
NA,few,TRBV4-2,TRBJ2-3,TGTGCCAGCAGCCAAGACCGACTAGTTCGGTATTTT,CASSQDRLVRYF
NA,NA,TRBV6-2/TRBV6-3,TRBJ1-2,TGTGCCAGCAGTTACATCAGGGCTGGCTACACCTTC,CASSYIRAGYTF
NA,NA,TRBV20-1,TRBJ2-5,TGCAGTGCTAGAGATTACGACGGGGAGACCCAGTACTTC,CSARDYDGETQYF
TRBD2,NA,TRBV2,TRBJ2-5,TGTGCCAGCAGTAAAGGGACTAGCGAGGGAGAGACCCAGTACTTC,CASSKGTSEGETQYF
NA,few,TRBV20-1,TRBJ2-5,TGCAGTGCTCGGAGGGACTTGAATCAAGAGACCCAGTACTTC,CSARRDLNQETQYF
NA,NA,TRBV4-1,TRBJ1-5,TGCGCCAGCAGCCAAGCGAGAACCGGTAATCAGCCCCAGCATTTT,CASSQARTGNQPQHF
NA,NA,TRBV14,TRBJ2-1,TGTGCCAGCAGCCAAGATGTCTTACGAGCTGAGCAGTTCTTC,CASSQDVLRAEQFF
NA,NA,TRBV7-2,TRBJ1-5,TGTGCCAGCAGCTTAGCGCTCAGGGGTAGCAATCAGCCCCAGCATTTT,CASSLALRGSNQPQHF
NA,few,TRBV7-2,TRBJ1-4,TGTGCCAGCAGCTTGCAGGGATTGTCAACTAATGAAAAACTGTTTTTT,CASSLQGLSTNEKLFF
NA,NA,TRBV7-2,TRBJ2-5,TGTGCCAGCAGTCCTGGGGGCCGTACAGGGAGGATAGGAACTACAATCCCACAAGAGACCCAGTACTTC,CASSPGGRTGRIGTTIPQETQYF
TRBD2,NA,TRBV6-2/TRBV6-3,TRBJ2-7,TGTGCCAGCAGTTATCTAGCGGGGTTGCACTACGAGCAGTACTTC,CASSYLAGLHYEQYF
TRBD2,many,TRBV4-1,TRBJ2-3,TGCGCCAGCAGCCAAGTGCTAGCGGGCTTCACAGATACGCAGTATTTT,CASSQVLAGFTDTQYF
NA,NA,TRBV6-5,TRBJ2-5,TGTGCCAGCAGTTTGGACTTCTCAAAAAGAGAGACCCAGTACTTC,CASSLDFSKRETQYF
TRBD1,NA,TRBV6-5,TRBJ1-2,TGTGCCAGCAGTTACTCGGGACAGATGAACTATGGCTACACCTTC,CASSYSGQMNYGYTF